The present T cell receptor (beta chain) was sequenced within a study of blood T cell repertoires in COVID-19. The overall study: Some COVID-19 samples were acute and others convalescent; all came from the United States, Italy and Spain. PBMCs, B-cell-depleted T cells, or T cells were the source of the cDNA or gDNA that made up the material.

Followed over time, Seattle patients had been enrolled while infection was active. V gave up 7 bases and J gave up 4 bases, with 12 bases separating them. The length of the CDR3 is 13 residues. Per germline, CDR1 KGHDR and CDR2 SFDVKD. Original methodology: Estimates of nucleated cell counts were drawn from the amplification of reference gene primers. The assay was immunoSEQ multiplex PCR, and TCRdb's table has in-frame clones only and misses some. Clone size and the V and J calls come from that table; the DNA yielded D and trimming. Of approximately 250,000 clones in the sample, 65% to 90% were seen once.

The sequence was obtained from a man in his fifties with COVID-19, enrolled during active disease. The genes are TRBV24-1 and TRBJ1-1, with D perhaps TRBD1 (6 bases). Specimen: peripheral blood. CDR3 residues: CATRRGGGTEAFF. DNA of the CDR3: TGTGCCACCAGGAGGGGGGGAGGCACTGAAGCTTTCTTT.